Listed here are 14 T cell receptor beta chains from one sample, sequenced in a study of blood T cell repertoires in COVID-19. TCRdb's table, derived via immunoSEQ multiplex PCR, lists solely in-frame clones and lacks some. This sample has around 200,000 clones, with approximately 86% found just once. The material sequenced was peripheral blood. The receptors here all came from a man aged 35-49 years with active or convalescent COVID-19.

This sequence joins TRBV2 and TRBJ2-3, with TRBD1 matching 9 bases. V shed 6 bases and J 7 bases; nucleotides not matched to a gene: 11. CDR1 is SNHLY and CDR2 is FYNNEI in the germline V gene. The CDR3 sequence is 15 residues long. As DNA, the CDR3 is TGTGCCAGCAGGGGGACAGGGCCCACTTTATATACGCAGTATTTT. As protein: CASRGTGPTLYTQYF.

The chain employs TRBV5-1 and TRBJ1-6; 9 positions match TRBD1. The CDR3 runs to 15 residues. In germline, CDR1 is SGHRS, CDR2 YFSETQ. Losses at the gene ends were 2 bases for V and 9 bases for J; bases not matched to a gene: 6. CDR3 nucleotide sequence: TGCGCCAGCAGCTTACAGGGGACAGGGAGTTCACCCCTCCACTTT. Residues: CASSLQGTGSSPLHF.

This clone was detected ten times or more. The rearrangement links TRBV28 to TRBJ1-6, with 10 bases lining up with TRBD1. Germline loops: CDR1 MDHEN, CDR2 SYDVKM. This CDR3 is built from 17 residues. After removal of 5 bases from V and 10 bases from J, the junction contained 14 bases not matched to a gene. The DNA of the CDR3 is TGTGCCAGCAGTCCCGGAACGGACAGGGGGTTGACGTCACCCCTCCACTTT. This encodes CASSPGTDRGLTSPLHF.

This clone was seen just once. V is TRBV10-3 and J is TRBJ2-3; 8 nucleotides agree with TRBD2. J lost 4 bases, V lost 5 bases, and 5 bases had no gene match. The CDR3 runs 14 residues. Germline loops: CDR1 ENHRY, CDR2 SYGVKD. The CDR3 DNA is TGTGCCATCAGTCCGGGGGGGCCATCAGATACGCAGTATTTT. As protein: CAISPGGPSDTQYF.

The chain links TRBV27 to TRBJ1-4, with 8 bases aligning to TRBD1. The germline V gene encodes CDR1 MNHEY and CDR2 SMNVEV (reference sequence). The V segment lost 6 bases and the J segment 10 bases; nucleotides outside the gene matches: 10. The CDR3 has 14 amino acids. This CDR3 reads CASRRGQGEGKLFF. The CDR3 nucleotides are TGTGCCAGCAGGAGAGGACAGGGCGAGGGAAAACTGTTTTTT.

CDR3 region: CASSRGGHREQFF. The CDR3 nucleotides are TGTGCCAGCAGTCGGGGGGGCCATCGGGAGCAGTTCTTC. This chain links TRBV28 with TRBJ2-1; 8 bases are shared with TRBD2. CDR3 length: 13 amino acids. V dropped 5 bases and J dropped 10; count of bases not matched to a gene: 7. Germline V lookup: CDR1 MDHEN, CDR2 SYDVKM.

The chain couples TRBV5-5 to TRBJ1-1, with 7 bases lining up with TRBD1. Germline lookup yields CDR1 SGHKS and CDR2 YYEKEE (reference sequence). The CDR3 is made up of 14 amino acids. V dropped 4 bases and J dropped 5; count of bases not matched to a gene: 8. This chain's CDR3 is CASSVRQGLTEAFF. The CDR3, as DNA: TGTGCCAGCAGCGTAAGACAGGGATTGACTGAAGCTTTCTTT.

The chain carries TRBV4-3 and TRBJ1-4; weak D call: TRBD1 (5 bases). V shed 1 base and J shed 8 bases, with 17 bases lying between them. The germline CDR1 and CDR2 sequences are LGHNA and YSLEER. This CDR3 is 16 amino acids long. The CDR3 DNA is TGCGCCAGCAGCCAAGGTTGGGCGGGGGGAGGAGAAAAACTGTTTTTT. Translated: CASSQGWAGGGEKLFF.

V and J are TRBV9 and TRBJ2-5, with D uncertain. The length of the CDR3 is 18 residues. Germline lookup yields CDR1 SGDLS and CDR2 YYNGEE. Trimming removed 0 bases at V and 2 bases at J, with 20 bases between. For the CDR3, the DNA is TGTGCCAGCAGCGTAGCTACCCCCACTTACGACTGGCAAGAGACCCAGTACTTC. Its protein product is CASSVATPTYDWQETQYF.

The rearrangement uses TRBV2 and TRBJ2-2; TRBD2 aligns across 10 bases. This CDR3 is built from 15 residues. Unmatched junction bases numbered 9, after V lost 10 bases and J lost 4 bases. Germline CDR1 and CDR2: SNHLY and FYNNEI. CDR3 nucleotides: TGTGCCAATACTCGACTAGCGGGCTTCACCGGGGAGCTGTTTTTT. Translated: CANTRLAGFTGELFF.

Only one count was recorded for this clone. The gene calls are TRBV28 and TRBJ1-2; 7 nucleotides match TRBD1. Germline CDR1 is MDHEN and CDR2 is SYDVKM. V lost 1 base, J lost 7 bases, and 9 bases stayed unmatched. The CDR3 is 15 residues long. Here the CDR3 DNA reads TGTGCCAGCAGTTTATCCGACAGGGCTGGGACTGGCTACACCTTC. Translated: CASSLSDRAGTGYTF.

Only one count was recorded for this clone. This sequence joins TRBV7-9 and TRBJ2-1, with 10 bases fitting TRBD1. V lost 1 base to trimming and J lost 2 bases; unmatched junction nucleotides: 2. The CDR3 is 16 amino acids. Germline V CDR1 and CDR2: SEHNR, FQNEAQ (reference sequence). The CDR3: CASSLGQGAAYNEQFF. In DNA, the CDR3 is TGTGCCAGCAGCTTAGGACAGGGGGCTGCCTACAATGAGCAGTTCTTC.

The chain's CDR3 is CEGGPNQPQHF. CDR3 DNA sequence: TGCGAGGGGGGGCCTAATCAGCCCCAGCATTTT. The rearrangement joins TRBV20-1 to TRBJ1-5; D might be TRBD1 (6 bases). CDR3 length: 11 amino acids. The V gene's germline CDR1 is DFQATT and CDR2 SNEGSKA (reference sequence).

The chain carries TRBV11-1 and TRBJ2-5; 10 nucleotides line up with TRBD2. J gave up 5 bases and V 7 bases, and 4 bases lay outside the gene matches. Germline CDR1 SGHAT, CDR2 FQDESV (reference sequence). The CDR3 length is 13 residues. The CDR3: CASNSLAGETQYF. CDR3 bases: TGTGCCAGCAACTCACTAGCGGGGGAGACCCAGTACTTC.